This TCR beta chain came from a study of blood T cell repertoires in COVID-19. At the level of the study: PBMCs, B-cell-depleted T cells, or T cells were the source of the cDNA or gDNA that made up the material.

CDR3 length: 15 amino acids. Germline lookup yields CDR1 SGHTA and CDR2 FQGNSA. Trimming removed 5 bases at V and 0 bases at J, with 11 bases between. Original analysis: Amplification of reference gene primers was used by the study to estimate nucleated cell counts. The method was immunoSEQ multiplex PCR; TCRdb's version includes in-frame clones alone and lacks a portion of them. V and J calls plus clone size are reproduced from that table; the DNA served to infer D and trimming. The table shows 200,000 to 300,000 clones, with 70% to 90% occurring only once. The chain couples TRBV7-2 to TRBJ1-5; D unresolved. This sequence was found in a human donor in a cohort sampled during active COVID-19. Sequencing used peripheral blood. The CDR3 spells CASSPGRHSNQPQHF. The CDR3 DNA follows: TGTGCCAGCAGCCCAGGTCGTCATAGCAATCAGCCCCAGCATTTT.